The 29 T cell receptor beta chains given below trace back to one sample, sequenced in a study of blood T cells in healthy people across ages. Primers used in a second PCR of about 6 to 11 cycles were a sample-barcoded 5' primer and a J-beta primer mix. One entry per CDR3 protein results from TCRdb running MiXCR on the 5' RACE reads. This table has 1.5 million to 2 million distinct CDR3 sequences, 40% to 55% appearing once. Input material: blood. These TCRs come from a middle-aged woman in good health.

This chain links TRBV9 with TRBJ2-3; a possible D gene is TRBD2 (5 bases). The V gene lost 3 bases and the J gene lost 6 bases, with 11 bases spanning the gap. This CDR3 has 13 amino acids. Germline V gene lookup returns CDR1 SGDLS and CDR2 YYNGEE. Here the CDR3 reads CASSARRGDTQYF. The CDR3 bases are TGTGCCAGCAGCGCCAGACGAGGGGATACGCAGTATTTT.

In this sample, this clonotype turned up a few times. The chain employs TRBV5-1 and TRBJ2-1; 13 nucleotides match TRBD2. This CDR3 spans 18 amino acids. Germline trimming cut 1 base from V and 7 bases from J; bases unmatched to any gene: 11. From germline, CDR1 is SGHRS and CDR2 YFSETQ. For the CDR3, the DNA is TGCGCCAGCAGCTTGCGGGAACTAGCGGGGGGGAAAAAGAATGAGCAGTTCTTC. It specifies CASSLRELAGGKKNEQFF.

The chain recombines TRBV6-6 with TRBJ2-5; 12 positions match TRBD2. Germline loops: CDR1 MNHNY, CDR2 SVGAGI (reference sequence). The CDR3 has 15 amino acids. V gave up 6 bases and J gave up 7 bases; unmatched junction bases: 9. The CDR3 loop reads CASSRTSGVMGTQYF. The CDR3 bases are TGTGCCAGCAGCCGGACTAGCGGGGTGATGGGGACCCAGTACTTC.

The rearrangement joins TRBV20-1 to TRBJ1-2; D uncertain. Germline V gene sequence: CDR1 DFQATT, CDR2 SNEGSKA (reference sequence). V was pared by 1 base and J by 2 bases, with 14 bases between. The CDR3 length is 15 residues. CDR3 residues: CSARVSGRANYGYTF. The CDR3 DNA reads TGCAGTGCTAGAGTATCAGGACGGGCAAACTATGGCTACACCTTC.

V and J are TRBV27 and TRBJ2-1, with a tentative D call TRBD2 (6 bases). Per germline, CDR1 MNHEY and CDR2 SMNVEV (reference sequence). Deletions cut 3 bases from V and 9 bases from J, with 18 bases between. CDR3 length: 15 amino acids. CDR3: CASSFSLANRVEQFF. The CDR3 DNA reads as TGTGCCAGCAGTTTTTCACTAGCCAATAGAGTTGAGCAGTTCTTC.

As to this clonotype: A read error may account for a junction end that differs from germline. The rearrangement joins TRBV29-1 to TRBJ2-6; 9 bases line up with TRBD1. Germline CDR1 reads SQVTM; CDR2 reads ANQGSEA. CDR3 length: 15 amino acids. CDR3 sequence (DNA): TGCAGCGTTGGACAGGGGGGAGCTGGGGCCGACGTCCTGACTTTC. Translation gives CSVGQGGAGADVLTF.

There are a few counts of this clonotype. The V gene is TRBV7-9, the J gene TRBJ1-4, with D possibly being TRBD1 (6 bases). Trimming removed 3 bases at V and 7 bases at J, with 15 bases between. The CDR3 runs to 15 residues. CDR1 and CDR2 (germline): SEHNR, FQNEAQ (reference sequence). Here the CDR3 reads CASSFPTGNGEKLFF. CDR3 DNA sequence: TGTGCCAGCAGCTTTCCAACAGGGAACGGTGAAAAACTGTTTTTT.

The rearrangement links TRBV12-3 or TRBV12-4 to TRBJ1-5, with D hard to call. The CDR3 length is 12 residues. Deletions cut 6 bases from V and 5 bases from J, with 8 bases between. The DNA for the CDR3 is TGTGCCAGCAGAAATACAGATCAGCCCCAGCATTTT. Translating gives CASRNTDQPQHF.

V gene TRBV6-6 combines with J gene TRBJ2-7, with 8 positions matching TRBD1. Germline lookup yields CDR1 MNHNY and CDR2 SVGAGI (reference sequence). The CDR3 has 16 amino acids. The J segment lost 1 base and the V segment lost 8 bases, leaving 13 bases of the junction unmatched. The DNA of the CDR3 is TGTGCCAGCGCCAGGGGGCGAAGGACGGCGTCCTACGAGCAGTACTTC. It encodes CASARGRRTASYEQYF.

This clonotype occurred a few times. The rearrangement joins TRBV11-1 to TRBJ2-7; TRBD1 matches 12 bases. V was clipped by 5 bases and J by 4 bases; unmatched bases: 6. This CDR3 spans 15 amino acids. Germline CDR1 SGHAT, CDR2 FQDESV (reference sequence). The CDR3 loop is CASSQLGQGAYEQYF. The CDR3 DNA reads TGTGCCAGCAGCCAATTGGGACAGGGGGCGTACGAGCAGTACTTC.

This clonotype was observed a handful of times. In DNA, the CDR3 is TGTGCCAGCAGCCAAGCTAGCGGGGGCTACGGGGAGACCCAGTACTTC. It translates to CASSQASGGYGETQYF. The chain combines TRBV4-2 with TRBJ2-5, with 10 nucleotides matching TRBD2. This CDR3 spans 16 amino acids. Per the germline V gene, CDR1 is LGHNA and CDR2 is YNFKEQ. J lost 5 bases, V lost 1 base, and 7 bases had no gene match.

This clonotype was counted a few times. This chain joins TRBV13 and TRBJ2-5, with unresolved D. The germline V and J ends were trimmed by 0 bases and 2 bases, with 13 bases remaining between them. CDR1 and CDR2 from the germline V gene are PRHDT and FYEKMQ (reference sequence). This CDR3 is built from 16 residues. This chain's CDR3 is CASSLGRVVTQETQYF. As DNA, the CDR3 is TGTGCCAGCAGCTTAGGCCGGGTCGTAACGCAAGAGACCCAGTACTTC.

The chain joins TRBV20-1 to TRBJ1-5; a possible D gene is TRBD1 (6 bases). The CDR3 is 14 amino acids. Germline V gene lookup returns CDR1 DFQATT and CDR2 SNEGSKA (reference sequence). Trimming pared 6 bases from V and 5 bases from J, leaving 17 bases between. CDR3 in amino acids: CSANRVGVDQPQHF. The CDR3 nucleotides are TGCAGTGCCAACAGGGTGGGGGTAGATCAGCCCCAGCATTTT.

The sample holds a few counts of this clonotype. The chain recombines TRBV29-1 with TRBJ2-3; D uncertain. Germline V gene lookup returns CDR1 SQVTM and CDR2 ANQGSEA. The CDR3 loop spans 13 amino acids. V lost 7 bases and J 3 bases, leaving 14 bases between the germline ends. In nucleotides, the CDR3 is TGCAGCGCGGGTCAGGTGCTGACAGATACGCAGTATTTT. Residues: CSAGQVLTDTQYF.

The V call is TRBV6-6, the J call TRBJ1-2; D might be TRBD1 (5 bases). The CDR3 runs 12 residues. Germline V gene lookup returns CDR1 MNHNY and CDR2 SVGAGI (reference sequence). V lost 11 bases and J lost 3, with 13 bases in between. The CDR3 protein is CAGAGNDYGYTF. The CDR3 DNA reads TGTGCCGGGGCAGGGAACGACTATGGCTACACCTTC.

The CDR3 bases are TGTGCCAGCAGCGGGGGACAGAGACTTAATCAGCCCCAGCATTTT. It translates to CASSGGQRLNQPQHF. J is TRBJ1-5 and V is TRBV2, with TRBD1 matching 7 bases. CDR3 size: 15 residues. Germline V gene data show CDR1 as SNHLY and CDR2 as FYNNEI. The ends lost 6 bases at V and 4 bases at J; junction bases unmatched: 9.

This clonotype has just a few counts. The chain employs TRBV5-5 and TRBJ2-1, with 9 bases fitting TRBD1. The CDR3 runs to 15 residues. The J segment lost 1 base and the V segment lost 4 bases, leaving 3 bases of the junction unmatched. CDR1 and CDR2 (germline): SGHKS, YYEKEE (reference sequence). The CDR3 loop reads CASSHGTGSYNEQFF. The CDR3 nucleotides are TGTGCCAGCAGCCACGGGACAGGGTCCTACAATGAGCAGTTCTTC.

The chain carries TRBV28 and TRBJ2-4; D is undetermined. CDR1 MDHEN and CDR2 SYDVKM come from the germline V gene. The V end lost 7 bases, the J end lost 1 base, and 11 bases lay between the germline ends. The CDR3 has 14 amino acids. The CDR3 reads CASKGISAKNIQYF. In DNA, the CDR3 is TGTGCCAGCAAGGGCATAAGCGCCAAAAACATTCAGTACTTC.

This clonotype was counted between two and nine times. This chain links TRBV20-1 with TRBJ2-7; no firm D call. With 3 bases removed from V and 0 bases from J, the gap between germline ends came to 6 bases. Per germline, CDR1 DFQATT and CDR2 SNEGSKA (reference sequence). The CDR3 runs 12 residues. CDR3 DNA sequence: TGCAGTGCTAGGGAGAGCTCCTACGAGCAGTACTTC. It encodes CSARESSYEQYF.

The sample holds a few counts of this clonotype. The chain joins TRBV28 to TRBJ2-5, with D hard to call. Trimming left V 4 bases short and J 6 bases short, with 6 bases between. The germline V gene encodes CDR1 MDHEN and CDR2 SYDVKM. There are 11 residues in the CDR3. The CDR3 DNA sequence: TGTGCCAGCAGTTCCACAAAGACCCAGTACTTC. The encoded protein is CASSSTKTQYF.

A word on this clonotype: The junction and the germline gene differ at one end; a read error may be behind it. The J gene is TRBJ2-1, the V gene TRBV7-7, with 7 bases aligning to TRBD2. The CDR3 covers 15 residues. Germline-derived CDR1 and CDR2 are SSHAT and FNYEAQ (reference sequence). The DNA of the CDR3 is TGTGCTAGCAGCGCAGACCCTAGCGGATACAATGAGCAGTTCTTC. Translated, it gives CASSADPSGYNEQFF.

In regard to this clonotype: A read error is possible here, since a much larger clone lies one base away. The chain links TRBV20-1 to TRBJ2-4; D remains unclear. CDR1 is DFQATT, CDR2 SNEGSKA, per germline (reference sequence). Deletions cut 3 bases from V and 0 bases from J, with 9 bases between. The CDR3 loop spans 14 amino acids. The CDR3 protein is CSASPSIAKNIQYF. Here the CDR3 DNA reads TGCAGTGCTAGCCCAAGTATAGCCAAAAACATTCAGTACTTC.

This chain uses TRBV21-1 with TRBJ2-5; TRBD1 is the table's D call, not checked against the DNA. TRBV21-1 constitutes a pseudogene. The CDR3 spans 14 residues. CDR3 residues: CASSKIRGFETQYF. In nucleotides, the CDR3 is TGTGCCAGCAGCAAAATACGGGGGTTCGAGACCCAGTACTTC.

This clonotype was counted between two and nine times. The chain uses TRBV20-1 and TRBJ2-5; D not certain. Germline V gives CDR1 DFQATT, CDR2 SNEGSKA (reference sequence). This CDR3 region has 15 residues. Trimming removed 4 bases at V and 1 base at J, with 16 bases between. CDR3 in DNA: TGCAGTGCTAACCCCCCACTGGCGGTCCAAGAGACCCAGTACTTC. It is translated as CSANPPLAVQETQYF.

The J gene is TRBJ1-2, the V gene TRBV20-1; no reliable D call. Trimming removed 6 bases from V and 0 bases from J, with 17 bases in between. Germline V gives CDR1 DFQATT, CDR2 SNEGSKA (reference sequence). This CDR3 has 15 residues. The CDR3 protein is CSASARPDANYGYTF. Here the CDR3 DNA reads TGCAGTGCGTCTGCGCGGCCCGACGCTAACTATGGCTACACCTTC.

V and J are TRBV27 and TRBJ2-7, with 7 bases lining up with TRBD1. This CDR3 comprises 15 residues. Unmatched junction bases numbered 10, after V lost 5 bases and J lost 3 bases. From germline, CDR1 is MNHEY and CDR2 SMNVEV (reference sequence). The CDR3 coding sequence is TGTGCCAGCAGTGCTCAGCCGGGACAGAGCTACGAGCAGTACTTC. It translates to CASSAQPGQSYEQYF.

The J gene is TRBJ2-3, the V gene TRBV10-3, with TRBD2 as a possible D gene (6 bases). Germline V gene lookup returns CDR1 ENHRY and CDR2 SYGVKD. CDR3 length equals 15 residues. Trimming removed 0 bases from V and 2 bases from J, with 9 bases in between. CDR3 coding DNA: TGTGCCATCAGTGAGTCTAGGGAGGACACAGATACGCAGTATTTT. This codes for CAISESREDTDTQYF.

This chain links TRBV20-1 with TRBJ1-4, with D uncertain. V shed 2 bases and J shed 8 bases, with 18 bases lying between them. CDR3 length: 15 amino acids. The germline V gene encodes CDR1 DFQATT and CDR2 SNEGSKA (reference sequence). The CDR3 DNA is TGCAGTGCTAGAAACCCCAGAACGTCGGGCGAAAAACTGTTTTTT. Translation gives CSARNPRTSGEKLFF.

Here the CDR3 DNA reads TGCGCCAGCAGTTTGATCGACAGCGGGGGAAAAAACATTCAGTACTTC. It translates to CASSLIDSGGKNIQYF. This chain uses TRBV5-1 with TRBJ2-4, with 8 nucleotides matching TRBD2. V lost 5 bases to trimming and J lost 4 bases; unmatched junction nucleotides: 11. Germline V gives CDR1 SGHRS, CDR2 YFSETQ. The CDR3 extends over 16 amino acids.